One T cell receptor (beta chain) is described in this entry. This CDR3 is built from 15 residues. From germline, CDR1 is LNHNV and CDR2 YYDKDF (reference sequence). V lost 0 bases and J lost 7; bases outside the gene matches: 6. The data are from a study of blood T cell repertoires in COVID-19. The repertoire was sequenced with immunoSEQ multiplex PCR; TCRdb's copy has only in-frame clones and lacks some. The sample consists of 29,000 or so clones, 89% of them appearing once. This chain joins TRBV15 and TRBJ2-4; the match to TRBD1 covers 7 bases. This sequence was found in a human donor in a cohort sampled during active COVID-19. Sequenced: peripheral blood. CDR3 nucleotide sequence: TGTGCCACCAGCAGAGATACAGGGGCGATTAACATTCAGTACTTC. This gives the protein CATSRDTGAINIQYF.